These T cell receptor beta chains were read from a single sample in a study of T cell responses to AZD1222 COVID-19 vaccine. TCRdb keeps only in-frame clones here, not all; method: immunoSEQ multiplex PCR. Counted here are some 140,000 clones, roughly nine tenths occurring once; the ten biggest clones make up over 15%. This sample comprised peripheral blood, obtained on day 0 of AZD1222 vaccination. All receptors come from an adult in good health. CDR3s include the opening cysteine and the closing phenylalanine or tryptophan. The order of the fields is clone size, V gene, D gene, J gene, CDR3 protein, CDR3 DNA. The D gene is left open where the match is weak. Expanded clones get a size class; other rows say once, few or many, or leave the size out.

abundance: once; v_gene: TRBV28; d_gene: TRBD1; j_gene: TRBJ1-4; CDR3aa: CASSLSGGATNEKLFF; CDR3nt: TGTGCCAGCAGTTTATCAGGGGGTGCAACTAATGAAAAACTGTTTTTT
abundance: NA; v_gene: TRBV3-1/TRBV3-2; d_gene: NA; j_gene: TRBJ2-1; CDR3aa: CASSQETGRYNEQFF; CDR3nt: TGTGCCAGCAGCCAGGAAACAGGGAGGTACAATGAGCAGTTCTTC
abundance: NA; v_gene: TRBV30; d_gene: TRBD1; j_gene: TRBJ2-1; CDR3aa: CAWSLSDRDNEQFF; CDR3nt: TGTGCCTGGAGTTTGTCAGACAGGGACAATGAGCAGTTCTTC
abundance: once; v_gene: TRBV6-5; d_gene: NA; j_gene: TRBJ2-7; CDR3aa: CASRLARSYEQYF; CDR3nt: TGTGCCAGCAGGCTAGCGCGCTCCTACGAGCAGTACTTC
abundance: NA; v_gene: TRBV4-3; d_gene: TRBD1; j_gene: TRBJ1-1; CDR3aa: CASSQGRTGRTEAFF; CDR3nt: TGCGCCAGCAGCCAAGGAAGGACAGGGAGGACTGAAGCTTTCTTT
abundance: NA; v_gene: TRBV28; d_gene: NA; j_gene: TRBJ2-3; CDR3aa: CASSARSPWDTQYF; CDR3nt: TGTGCCAGCAGTGCCCGGAGCCCCTGGGATACGCAGTATTTT
abundance: NA; v_gene: TRBV28; d_gene: NA; j_gene: TRBJ1-2; CDR3aa: CASSFPGGALSGGYTF; CDR3nt: TGTGCCAGCAGTTTCCCGGGAGGGGCATTGAGCGGTGGCTACACCTTC
abundance: few; v_gene: TRBV28; d_gene: TRBD1; j_gene: TRBJ2-7; CDR3aa: CASSVRQGYEQYF; CDR3nt: TGTGCCAGCAGTGTACGACAGGGCTACGAGCAGTACTTC
abundance: NA; v_gene: TRBV7-6; d_gene: NA; j_gene: TRBJ1-5; CDR3aa: CASSSGPPNRDGSNQPQHF; CDR3nt: TGTGCCAGCAGCTCCGGCCCCCCCAACCGGGACGGGAGCAATCAGCCCCAGCATTTT
abundance: few; v_gene: TRBV3-1/TRBV3-2; d_gene: NA; j_gene: TRBJ1-3; CDR3aa: CASSPGRSLSGNTIYF; CDR3nt: TGTGCCAGCAGCCCGGGACGTAGCCTCTCTGGAAACACCATATATTTT
abundance: NA; v_gene: TRBV6-5; d_gene: TRBD1; j_gene: TRBJ2-5; CDR3aa: CASSTRGETQYF; CDR3nt: TGTGCCAGCAGCACCAGGGGGGAGACCCAGTACTTC
abundance: NA; v_gene: TRBV5-1; d_gene: TRBD1; j_gene: TRBJ1-4; CDR3aa: CASSPTGGINEKLFF; CDR3nt: TGCGCCAGCAGCCCCACAGGGGGTATTAATGAAAAACTGTTTTTT
abundance: once; v_gene: TRBV6-2/TRBV6-3; d_gene: NA; j_gene: TRBJ2-3; CDR3aa: CASSLRVSTDTQYF; CDR3nt: TGTGCCAGCAGTTTACGGGTGAGCACAGATACGCAGTATTTT
abundance: NA; v_gene: TRBV5-6; d_gene: NA; j_gene: TRBJ1-4; CDR3aa: CASSPPVRGNEKLFF; CDR3nt: TGTGCCAGCAGCCCCCCAGTCCGAGGGAATGAAAAACTGTTTTTT
abundance: NA; v_gene: TRBV10-3; d_gene: NA; j_gene: TRBJ2-3; CDR3aa: CAISPGFGGDTQYF; CDR3nt: TGTGCCATCAGCCCGGGCTTCGGGGGAGATACGCAGTATTTT
abundance: once; v_gene: TRBV5-1; d_gene: TRBD1; j_gene: TRBJ1-1; CDR3aa: CASSLVGGQRNTEAFF; CDR3nt: TGCGCCAGCAGCTTGGTAGGGGGCCAGAGGAACACTGAAGCTTTCTTT
abundance: NA; v_gene: TRBV11-3; d_gene: NA; j_gene: TRBJ1-4; CDR3aa: CASSQGTGGGLEKLFF; CDR3nt: TGTGCCAGCAGCCAAGGGACGGGAGGAGGGCTTGAAAAACTGTTTTTT
abundance: NA; v_gene: TRBV29-1; d_gene: TRBD1; j_gene: TRBJ1-2; CDR3aa: CSVGTGGGIGGYTF; CDR3nt: TGCAGCGTTGGGACAGGGGGCGGGATTGGAGGCTACACCTTC
abundance: NA; v_gene: TRBV5-6; d_gene: NA; j_gene: TRBJ1-2; CDR3aa: CASSLGRGGGYTF; CDR3nt: TGTGCCAGCAGCTTGGGCCGCGGAGGGGGCTACACCTTC
abundance: NA; v_gene: TRBV10-3; d_gene: TRBD1; j_gene: TRBJ2-7; CDR3aa: CAIRKGQGAYEQYF; CDR3nt: TGTGCCATCAGGAAGGGACAGGGGGCATACGAGCAGTACTTC
abundance: NA; v_gene: TRBV30; d_gene: NA; j_gene: TRBJ1-2; CDR3aa: CAWRDFQWGVYGYTF; CDR3nt: TGTGCCTGGAGGGACTTCCAATGGGGGGTCTATGGCTACACCTTC
abundance: NA; v_gene: TRBV7-2; d_gene: NA; j_gene: TRBJ2-1; CDR3aa: CASSLRAGAISVAYNEQFF; CDR3nt: TGTGCCAGCAGCTTACGGGCGGGGGCTATCTCTGTCGCCTACAATGAGCAGTTCTTC
abundance: NA; v_gene: TRBV5-1; d_gene: NA; j_gene: TRBJ1-4; CDR3aa: CASSLSRAENEKLFF; CDR3nt: TGCGCCAGCAGCTTGTCGCGGGCAGAGAATGAAAAACTGTTTTTT
abundance: NA; v_gene: TRBV5-4; d_gene: NA; j_gene: TRBJ2-7; CDR3aa: CASSAGPVSSYEQYF; CDR3nt: TGTGCCAGCAGCGCGGGACCGGTAAGCTCCTACGAGCAGTACTTC
abundance: NA; v_gene: TRBV7-6; d_gene: TRBD2; j_gene: TRBJ2-3; CDR3aa: CASSTSGTRTDTQYF; CDR3nt: TGTGCCAGCAGCACGAGCGGGACCCGCACAGATACGCAGTATTTT
abundance: NA; v_gene: TRBV29-1; d_gene: TRBD1; j_gene: TRBJ1-1; CDR3aa: CSVVTGVSEAFF; CDR3nt: TGCAGCGTTGTCACAGGGGTCTCTGAAGCTTTCTTT
abundance: NA; v_gene: TRBV2; d_gene: NA; j_gene: TRBJ1-1; CDR3aa: CASSRLSTEAFF; CDR3nt: TGTGCCAGCAGCCGACTCTCTACTGAAGCTTTCTTT
abundance: NA; v_gene: TRBV7-8; d_gene: NA; j_gene: TRBJ1-6; CDR3aa: CASSLVGGGYSPLHF; CDR3nt: TGTGCCAGCAGCTTAGTTGGAGGGGGTTATTCACCCCTCCACTTT
abundance: NA; v_gene: TRBV14; d_gene: NA; j_gene: TRBJ2-1; CDR3aa: CASSQSWRRVTSYNEQFF; CDR3nt: TGTGCCAGCAGCCAAAGTTGGAGGCGGGTCACATCTTACAATGAGCAGTTCTTC
abundance: NA; v_gene: TRBV11-3; d_gene: TRBD1; j_gene: TRBJ2-3; CDR3aa: CASRSRDSYQYF; CDR3nt: TGTGCCAGCAGGTCCAGGGACAGTTACCAGTATTTT
abundance: NA; v_gene: TRBV7-2; d_gene: TRBD1; j_gene: TRBJ1-2; CDR3aa: CASSPSRLQGRGYTF; CDR3nt: TGTGCCAGCAGCCCATCCCGGCTACAGGGGAGGGGCTACACCTTC
abundance: NA; v_gene: TRBV19; d_gene: NA; j_gene: TRBJ1-2; CDR3aa: CASSTPGDYGYTF; CDR3nt: TGTGCCAGTAGTACCCCAGGGGACTATGGCTACACCTTC
abundance: NA; v_gene: TRBV9; d_gene: NA; j_gene: TRBJ2-1; CDR3aa: CASSVALAGEQFF; CDR3nt: TGTGCCAGCAGCGTAGCACTAGCAGGTGAGCAGTTCTTC
abundance: NA; v_gene: TRBV9; d_gene: TRBD2; j_gene: TRBJ2-1; CDR3aa: CASSVGSSGRTAEQFF; CDR3nt: TGTGCCAGCAGCGTAGGATCTAGCGGGAGAACGGCGGAGCAGTTCTTC
abundance: NA; v_gene: TRBV6-5; d_gene: TRBD1; j_gene: TRBJ1-6; CDR3aa: CASSYGRQGGSPLHF; CDR3nt: TGTGCCAGCAGTTACGGAAGACAGGGAGGCTCACCCCTCCACTTT
abundance: NA; v_gene: TRBV19; d_gene: NA; j_gene: TRBJ1-2; CDR3aa: CASSISLGGYTF; CDR3nt: TGTGCCAGTAGTATTAGTCTCGGAGGCTACACCTTC
abundance: NA; v_gene: TRBV6-6; d_gene: NA; j_gene: TRBJ2-3; CDR3aa: CASRDSGDTQYF; CDR3nt: TGTGCCAGCAGAGACTCCGGGGATACGCAGTATTTT
abundance: NA; v_gene: TRBV2; d_gene: NA; j_gene: TRBJ1-4; CDR3aa: CASSEQGIGEKLFF; CDR3nt: TGTGCCAGCAGTGAACAGGGGATAGGTGAAAAACTGTTTTTT
abundance: NA; v_gene: TRBV18; d_gene: NA; j_gene: TRBJ1-5; CDR3aa: CASSPSLGQPQHF; CDR3nt: TGTGCCAGCTCACCTTCCCTGGGTCAGCCCCAGCATTTT
abundance: NA; v_gene: TRBV30; d_gene: TRBD1; j_gene: TRBJ1-4; CDR3aa: CAWSAGGAKKLFF; CDR3nt: TGTGCCTGGAGCGCAGGGGGGGCTAAGAAACTGTTTTTT
abundance: NA; v_gene: TRBV9; d_gene: NA; j_gene: TRBJ1-4; CDR3aa: CASSVGGEEKLFF; CDR3nt: TGTGCCAGCAGCGTAGGCGGGGAGGAGAAACTGTTTTTT
abundance: NA; v_gene: TRBV10-1; d_gene: NA; j_gene: TRBJ1-4; CDR3aa: CASSESLPGRVFF; CDR3nt: TGCGCCAGCAGTGAGTCTTTGCCTGGGAGAGTGTTTTTT
abundance: NA; v_gene: TRBV2; d_gene: TRBD1; j_gene: TRBJ1-5; CDR3aa: CASSGNRGSNQPQHF; CDR3nt: TGTGCCAGCAGTGGAAACAGGGGCAGCAATCAGCCCCAGCATTTT
abundance: NA; v_gene: TRBV7-7; d_gene: NA; j_gene: TRBJ2-3; CDR3aa: CASSLGGGPPGDTQYF; CDR3nt: TGTGCTAGCAGCTTAGGTGGGGGACCGCCAGGAGATACGCAGTATTTT
abundance: NA; v_gene: TRBV28; d_gene: NA; j_gene: TRBJ1-2; CDR3aa: CASNTGSSHYGYTF; CDR3nt: TGTGCCAGCAACACCGGGTCATCCCACTATGGCTACACCTTC
abundance: NA; v_gene: TRBV6-5; d_gene: NA; j_gene: TRBJ1-2; CDR3aa: CASRYPQGGYTF; CDR3nt: TGTGCCAGCAGGTACCCTCAGGGTGGCTACACCTTC
abundance: NA; v_gene: TRBV6-5; d_gene: NA; j_gene: TRBJ2-2; CDR3aa: CASSYVMRPNTGELFF; CDR3nt: TGTGCCAGCAGTTACGTCATGCGACCGAACACCGGGGAGCTGTTTTTT
abundance: NA; v_gene: TRBV5-6; d_gene: NA; j_gene: TRBJ2-4; CDR3aa: CASSLGTLSPLAKNIQYF; CDR3nt: TGTGCCAGCAGCTTGGGGACCCTTAGTCCTCTAGCCAAAAACATTCAGTACTTC
abundance: NA; v_gene: TRBV3-1/TRBV3-2; d_gene: NA; j_gene: TRBJ1-3; CDR3aa: CASSQEPGSGNTIYF; CDR3nt: TGTGCCAGCAGCCAAGAGCCAGGGTCTGGAAACACCATATATTTT
abundance: NA; v_gene: TRBV6-5; d_gene: TRBD1; j_gene: TRBJ1-4; CDR3aa: CASSQTDRAGEKLFF; CDR3nt: TGTGCCAGCAGTCAAACTGACAGGGCAGGAGAAAAACTGTTTTTT
abundance: NA; v_gene: TRBV24-1; d_gene: TRBD2; j_gene: TRBJ2-2; CDR3aa: CATSDLRGGGGELFF; CDR3nt: TGTGCCACCAGTGATTTGCGCGGGGGAGGCGGGGAGCTGTTTTTT
abundance: NA; v_gene: TRBV5-1; d_gene: TRBD1; j_gene: TRBJ1-2; CDR3aa: CASSLGGQGALVLHGYTF; CDR3nt: TGCGCCAGCAGCTTGGGCGGTCAGGGGGCTCTTGTACTACATGGCTACACCTTC